This T cell receptor (beta chain) comes out of a study of beta chain features in type 1 diabetes. Trimming removed 6 bases at V and 6 bases at J, with 17 bases between. The CDR3 spans 14 residues. From germline, CDR1 is MNHEY and CDR2 SMNVEV (reference sequence). Every bit of the isolated RNA underwent reverse transcription, so sequencing read expressed TCRB transcripts. This table comes from immunoSEQ multiplex PCR, and its TCRdb copy is limited to in-frame clones, with some not included. The sample has 600,000 to 700,000 clones; over 10% are singletons. With respect to this clone: The antigen is unknown.

Notes on the study in general: All four CD4+ subsets from Type 1 diabetes patients carried moderately but significantly shorter TCRB CDR3s.

The origin of this receptor is a man aged 18 to 35 with type 1 diabetes. The chain uses TRBV27 and TRBJ1-1; no firm D call. Material: naive CD4+ T cells from blood. The CDR3 protein is CASRLGLMSAEAFF. DNA of the CDR3: TGTGCCAGCAGATTGGGCCTGATGAGCGCTGAAGCTTTCTTT.